A selection of T cell receptor beta chains follows, all from one sample in a study of human T cells and chemical hapten exposure. TCRdb analysed the RACE reads with MiXCR anew, one entry per CDR3 protein. The table shows about 89,000 distinct CDR3 sequences, with 11% occurring only once. The source material was whole blood, sampled in connection with sensitization to the hapten diphenylcyclopropenone (DPC). These TCRs come from a man aged 40-50 years with alopecia areata. Some clones in this sample may be carry-over from other donors' samples. The CDR3 runs from the conserved cysteine through the conserved F or W. The D gene is left open where the match is weak. Size is stated for part of the rows, as once, few or many counts, or as a class when the clone is expanded.

d_call j_call clone_size v_call cdr3_aa cdr3_nt
TRBD2 TRBJ2-5 . TRBV7-2 CASSLGAGGRWGETQYF TGTGCCAGCAGCTTAGGGGCCGGGGGGAGATGGGGAGAGACCCAGTACTTC
. TRBJ2-7 . TRBV20-1 CSAPDGISYEQYF TGCAGTGCCCCCGACGGGATCTCCTACGAGCAGTACTTC
. TRBJ2-7 many TRBV9 CASSPRPTTYEQYF TGTGCCAGCAGCCCCCGTCCCACCACCTACGAGCAGTACTTC
TRBD2 TRBJ2-7 . TRBV7-9 CASSSPGTSEYEQYF TGTGCCAGCAGCAGCCCCGGGACTAGCGAGTACGAGCAGTACTTC
TRBD2 TRBJ2-3 . TRBV20-1 CSARRPRLAGTDTQYF TGCAGTGCTAGACGACCTAGACTAGCGGGCACAGATACGCAGTATTTT
. TRBJ1-4 many TRBV5-1 CASSLAPAGHNEKLFF TGCGCCAGCAGCTTGGCCCCCGCAGGCCATAATGAAAAACTGTTTTTT
. TRBJ2-7 . TRBV7-9 CASSKWDNTYEQYF TGTGCCAGCAGTAAATGGGACAACACCTACGAGCAGTACTTC
. TRBJ1-1 . TRBV6-1 CASRAEGACRAFF TGTGCCAGCAGGGCCGAAGGAGCATGTAGAGCTTTCTTT
. TRBJ1-1 . TRBV28 CATGTSMNTEAFF TGTGCCACCGGGACAAGCATGAACACTGAAGCTTTCTTT
TRBD2 TRBJ2-1 . TRBV7-7 CASSARTSGRASNEQFF TGTGCTAGCAGCGCCAGAACTAGCGGGAGGGCCTCAAATGAGCAGTTCTTC
. TRBJ1-2 . TRBV12-5 CASGLGPVDGYTF TGTGCTAGTGGTTTGGGGCCCGTCGATGGCTACACCTTC
. TRBJ2-1 few TRBV7-9 CASSPTPGSPGPYNEQFF TGTGCCAGCAGCCCCACCCCAGGGTCACCGGGACCCTACAATGAGCAGTTCTTC
TRBD2 TRBJ2-1 . TRBV15 CATSRVHVAGGDDEQFF TGTGCCACCAGCAGAGTCCACGTAGCGGGAGGGGACGATGAGCAGTTCTTC
. TRBJ2-7 few TRBV7-2 CASSLYTGQGYEQYF TGTGCCAGCAGCTTATATACGGGACAAGGGTACGAGCAGTACTTC
TRBD2 TRBJ2-7 . TRBV12-3/TRBV12-4 CASSTAGVNEQYF TGTGCCAGCAGCACAGCGGGAGTTAACGAGCAGTACTTC
TRBD2 TRBJ2-3 . TRBV20-1 CSARIPGTSRTDTQYF TGCAGTGCTAGAATACCCGGGACTAGTCGCACAGATACGCAGTATTTT
. TRBJ1-4 few TRBV12-3/TRBV12-4 CASSGGGTTNEKLFF TGTGCCAGCAGTGGTGGGGGCACAACTAATGAAAAACTGTTTTTT
TRBD2 TRBJ2-3 . TRBV18 CASSQNRLAGEADTQYF TGTGCCAGCTCACAAAATCGGCTAGCGGGAGAGGCAGATACGCAGTATTTT
. TRBJ1-4 many TRBV28 CASSFFGPGVANEKLFF TGTGCCAGCAGTTTCTTTGGGCCAGGGGTGGCGAATGAAAAACTGTTTTTT
. TRBJ1-2 few TRBV6-1 CASSAYGYTF TGTGCCAGCAGTGCTTATGGCTACACCTTC
TRBD2 TRBJ2-1 few TRBV7-2 CASSFRTSAYNEQFF TGTGCCAGCAGCTTCAGGACTAGCGCCTACAATGAGCAGTTCTTC
. TRBJ2-1 . TRBV24-1 CATSDRGYNEQFF TGTGCCACCAGTGATAGGGGATACAATGAGCAGTTCTTC
. TRBJ1-2 . TRBV20-1 CSAPTLDGDYGYTF TGCAGTGCTCCAACTTTAGATGGGGACTATGGCTACACCTTC
. TRBJ2-3 few TRBV7-9 CASSFLAGPTDTQYF TGTGCCAGCAGCTTTTTGGCGGGACCCACAGATACGCAGTATTTT
TRBD2 TRBJ2-1 few TRBV19 CASGRLAESNEQFF TGTGCCAGCGGTCGTCTAGCGGAGTCAAATGAGCAGTTCTTC
. TRBJ1-2 . TRBV12-3/TRBV12-4 CASSLKQNYGYTF TGTGCCAGCAGTTTAAAACAGAACTATGGCTACACCTTC
TRBD2 TRBJ2-1 few TRBV12-3/TRBV12-4 CASTWSGAPYNEQFF TGTGCCAGCACCTGGAGCGGGGCCCCCTACAATGAGCAGTTCTTC
TRBD1 TRBJ2-1 . TRBV7-2 CASSLKWGQGSYNEQFF TGTGCCAGCAGCTTAAAGTGGGGACAGGGGTCCTACAATGAGCAGTTCTTC
TRBD2 TRBJ2-1 few TRBV7-9 CASRFSGRGTDEQFF TGTGCCAGCAGGTTTAGCGGGAGAGGAACCGATGAGCAGTTCTTC
. TRBJ1-2 many TRBV11-3 CASSLDAGDYGYTF TGTGCCAGCAGCTTAGATGCAGGAGACTATGGCTACACCTTC
TRBD2 TRBJ2-6 . TRBV19 CASLDGGAGANVLTF TGTGCCAGCCTTGACGGGGGGGCTGGGGCCAACGTCCTGACTTTC
TRBD1 TRBJ2-2 few TRBV19 CASTELTGGYGTGELFF TGTGCCAGTACCGAACTGACAGGGGGCTATGGCACCGGGGAGCTGTTTTTT
. TRBJ2-2 few TRBV10-3 CAISESFGPGELFF TGTGCCATCAGTGAGTCTTTCGGCCCCGGGGAGCTGTTTTTT
TRBD1 TRBJ2-2 . TRBV3-1 CASSQLTGTIGELFF TGTGCCAGCAGCCAGCTGACAGGGACCATCGGGGAGCTGTTTTTT
TRBD1 TRBJ2-6 once TRBV27 CASSPWTGLSSGANVLTF TGTGCCAGCAGTCCATGGACAGGGCTAAGCTCTGGGGCCAACGTCCTGACTTTC
. TRBJ2-1 . TRBV29-1 CSVEGVDEQFF TGCAGCGTTGAGGGGGTGGATGAGCAGTTCTTC
TRBD2 TRBJ2-7 . TRBV19 CASSPHPGLAGHYEQYF TGTGCCAGTAGTCCTCACCCGGGACTAGCGGGACACTACGAGCAGTACTTC
. TRBJ2-3 few TRBV7-6 CASSLSRGADTQYF TGTGCCAGCAGCTTAAGTAGGGGGGCAGATACGCAGTATTTT
TRBD1 TRBJ2-7 few TRBV7-9 CASSLAAVWDSDSYEQYF TGTGCCAGCAGCTTAGCCGCTGTCTGGGACAGCGACTCCTACGAGCAGTACTTC
. TRBJ2-1 . TRBV2 CASRLVPVNEQFF TGTGCCAGCCGCCTGGTGCCTGTCAATGAGCAGTTCTTC
. TRBJ1-1 many TRBV25-1 CATLQGTEAFF TGTGCCACGCTACAGGGCACTGAAGCTTTCTTT
TRBD1 TRBJ1-1 few TRBV6-1 CATEDRGPEAFF TGTGCCACCGAGGACAGGGGCCCTGAAGCTTTCTTT
TRBD2 TRBJ2-3 few TRBV28 CASREDYSGNGVDTQYF TGTGCCAGCAGGGAAGACTATAGCGGGAATGGTGTAGATACGCAGTATTTT